This passage covers 27 T cell receptor beta chains from one sample sequenced in a study of T cell responses to AZD1222 COVID-19 vaccine. Repertoires were generated with immunoSEQ multiplex PCR, while TCRdb's copy carries only in-frame clones and drops some. The sample comprises fewer than 150,000 clones, approximately 85% of which are singletons, and 5% to 6% rests with the top ten. The sequencing here drew on peripheral blood, taken 28 days after the second AZD1222 dose. The receptor source for this set is an adult who received the AZD1222 COVID-19 vaccine.

The chain combines TRBV29-1 with TRBJ2-1; 9 bases agree with TRBD2. Germline V gene data show CDR1 as SQVTM and CDR2 as ANQGSEA. After removal of 5 bases from V and 1 base from J, the junction contained 9 bases not matched to a gene. This CDR3 has 16 residues. The CDR3 spells CSVTALSGSSYNEQFF. CDR3 DNA sequence: TGCAGCGTTACAGCACTTAGCGGGAGTTCCTACAATGAGCAGTTCTTC.

The chain uses TRBV6-5 and TRBJ1-6; no clear D. The CDR3 consists of 15 residues. The V gene's germline CDR1 is MNHEY and CDR2 SVGAGI. V lost 6 bases and J lost 0, with 9 bases in between. The CDR3 nucleotides read TGTGCCAGCAGACCGGGTGGCTCCTATAATTCACCCCTCCACTTT. This encodes CASRPGGSYNSPLHF.

The chain joins TRBV7-6 to TRBJ2-2, with a possible D match to TRBD1 (7 bases). V was cut by 5 bases and J by 3 bases, with 19 bases left in between. The CDR3 is 17 amino acids. CDR1 is SGHVS, CDR2 FNYEAQ, per germline. The CDR3 bases are TGTGCCAGCAGCCCGCAGGGGGGAACCTCCCACACCGGGGAGCTGTTTTTT. This gives the protein CASSPQGGTSHTGELFF.

The J gene is TRBJ2-2, the V gene TRBV27; 8 bases fit TRBD1. J lost 5 bases, V lost 3 bases, and 5 bases had no gene match. The CDR3 is 15 residues long. From germline, CDR1 is MNHEY and CDR2 SMNVEV (reference sequence). CDR3 in DNA: TGTGCCAGCAGTTTGGGACAGGCCAATACCGGGGAGCTGTTTTTT. Translated: CASSLGQANTGELFF.

The genes are TRBV30 and TRBJ1-2, with D maybe TRBD1 (5 bases). Germline lookup yields CDR1 GTSNPN and CDR2 SVGIG (reference sequence). Trimming cost V 1 base and J 6 bases, with 6 bases left between them. This CDR3 comprises 11 residues. The CDR3, as DNA: TGTGCCTGGAGTGGGGGCGATGGCTACACCTTC. It translates to CAWSGGDGYTF.

This clone has more than one count but fewer than ten. The gene calls are TRBV7-2 and TRBJ1-6; D is unclear. V lost 5 bases and J 6 bases, leaving 14 bases between the germline ends. This CDR3 contains 15 residues. The germline CDR1 and CDR2 sequences are SGHTA and FQGNSA. CDR3 in amino acids: CASSPKSGFNSPLHF. CDR3 nucleotides: TGTGCCAGCAGCCCAAAGTCCGGATTTAATTCACCCCTCCACTTT.

As DNA, the CDR3 is TGTGCCAGCAGCTTAGTTCAGGGAGGTTTCGACGAGCAGTACTTC. Its protein is CASSLVQGGFDEQYF. This chain links TRBV7-2 with TRBJ2-7; possibly TRBD2 for D (6 bases). Trimming left V 1 base short and J 5 bases short, with 15 bases between. CDR1 SGHTA and CDR2 FQGNSA come from the germline V gene. The CDR3 spans 15 residues.

This chain uses TRBV5-1 with TRBJ2-1, with TRBD2 matching 10 bases. V lost 3 bases, J lost 0 bases, and 6 bases stayed unmatched. The germline V gene has CDR1 SGHRS and CDR2 YFSETQ. CDR3 length equals 17 residues. CDR3 nucleotides: TGCGCCAGCAGCTCCTCGATAGCGGGAGGCTCCTACAATGAGCAGTTCTTC. Its protein is CASSSSIAGGSYNEQFF.

The chain combines TRBV4-1 with TRBJ2-7; a possible D gene is TRBD1 (8 bases). Trimming shortened V by 11 bases and J by 4 bases, and 24 bases separated the two germline ends. CDR3 size: 15 residues. Per germline, CDR1 MGHRA and CDR2 YSYEKL. CDR3 in DNA: TGCGCCTCACAGGGGGGGGTAGGGGAGGGTTACGAGCAGTACTTC. Translating it yields CASQGGVGEGYEQYF.

This clone has only one observation. For the CDR3, the DNA is TGTGCCAGCAGCCCACTAGCGGGCCCGACCGGGGAGCTGTTTTTT. It yields the protein CASSPLAGPTGELFF. This chain connects TRBV3-1 (or the pseudogene TRBV3-2) to TRBJ2-2, with 9 bases identical to TRBD2. The CDR3 runs 15 residues. The junction had 5 bases not matched to a gene; V was cut back by 4 bases and J by 5 bases. The germline CDR1 and CDR2 sequences are LGHDT and YNNKEL (reference sequence).

The gene calls are TRBV7-2 and TRBJ2-7; D possibly corresponds to TRBD2 (5 bases). This CDR3 contains 15 residues. Germline values: CDR1 SGHTA, CDR2 FQGNSA. Trimming took 4 bases from V and 4 from J, leaving 17 bases between them. CDR3 nucleotides: TGTGCCAGCAGCTCGACCAGGAGGCTACCTTACGAGCAGTACTTC. This translates into CASSSTRRLPYEQYF. The complete variable domain, with remaining parts taken from reference TRBV7-2 and TRBJ2-7, reads GAGVSQSPSNKVTEKGKDVELRCDPISGHTALYWYRQSLGQGLEFLIYFQGNSAPDKSGLPSDRFSAERTGGSVSTLTIQRTQQEDSAVYLCASSSTRRLPYEQYFGPGTRLTVT.

The V call is TRBV11-3, the J call TRBJ2-1; TRBD2 is a possible D gene (6 bases). CDR1 is SGHNT, CDR2 YENEEA, per germline. The V and J ends lost 1 base and 16 bases respectively, with 14 bases between them. The CDR3 covers 12 residues. This CDR3 reads CASSLGQGRGFF. The CDR3 DNA reads TGTGCCAGCAGCTTAGGGCAAGGGCGGGGTTTCTTC.

The table lists this clone with a few counts. Other DNA variants within this sample encode the same CDR3. The V gene is TRBV10-3, the J gene TRBJ1-5; weak D call: TRBD1 (6 bases). Trimming shortened V by 3 bases and J by 4 bases, and 10 bases separated the two germline ends. Germline assignment: CDR1 ENHRY and CDR2 SYGVKD. This CDR3 spans 14 amino acids. CDR3 sequence: CAISEGGGNQPQHF. In DNA, the CDR3 is TGTGCCATCAGTGAAGGGGGGGGTAATCAGCCCCAGCATTTT.

The V gene is TRBV27, the J gene TRBJ1-6; D unresolved. The CDR3 is 15 amino acids. Trimming shortened V by 3 bases and J by 7 bases, and 13 bases separated the two germline ends. Looked up from germline, CDR1 is MNHEY and CDR2 is SMNVEV (reference sequence). The CDR3 DNA follows: TGTGCCAGCAGTTTTCGGGGATTCGGGAATTCACCCCTCCACTTT. Amino acids: CASSFRGFGNSPLHF.

This clone was detected once. The CDR3 protein is CASQRTVTGELFF. The CDR3 coding sequence is TGTGCCAGCCAAAGGACGGTTACCGGGGAGCTGTTTTTT. This chain joins TRBV2 and TRBJ2-2; D is uncertain. CDR1 is SNHLY, CDR2 FYNNEI, per germline. The CDR3 sequence is 13 residues long. V was cut by 8 bases and J by 5 bases, with 12 bases left in between. The variable domain in full, with the rest retrieved from reference TRBV2 and TRBJ2-2, is EPEVTQTPSHQVTQMGQEVILRCVPISNHLYFYWYRQILGQKVEFLVSFYNNEISEKSEIFDDQFSVERPDGSNFTLKIRSTKLEDSAMYFCASQRTVTGELFFGEGSRLTVL.

The sample holds a few counts of this clone. V gene TRBV4-2 combines with J gene TRBJ2-1, with 8 nucleotides matching TRBD2. CDR3 length: 16 amino acids. The V segment lost 6 bases and the J segment 0 bases; nucleotides outside the gene matches: 7. Looked up from germline, CDR1 is LGHNA and CDR2 is YNFKEQ. The CDR3 reads CASRQRSGASYNEQFF. As DNA, the CDR3 is TGTGCCAGCAGGCAGCGTAGCGGGGCCTCCTACAATGAGCAGTTCTTC.

This rearrangement joins TRBV6-6 to TRBJ1-1; TRBD1 aligns across 8 bases. Germline CDR1 reads MNHNY; CDR2 reads SVGAGI (reference sequence). V shed 7 bases and J 4 bases; nucleotides not matched to a gene: 5. The CDR3 consists of 13 residues. CDR3 bases: TGTGCCAGCAATCTACAGGGGGGCACTGAAGCTTTCTTT. This gives the protein CASNLQGGTEAFF.

The genes are TRBV6-6 and TRBJ1-2, with 8 bases identical to TRBD1. V shed 8 bases, J shed 4 bases, and the junction held 6 bases outside the gene matches. This CDR3 contains 13 residues. The V gene's germline CDR1 is MNHNY and CDR2 SVGAGI (reference sequence). CDR3 residues: CASRTGPFYGYTF. Here the CDR3 DNA reads TGTGCCAGCCGGACAGGGCCCTTCTATGGCTACACCTTC.

The V gene is TRBV5-4, the J gene TRBJ2-5, with 10 bases matching TRBD1. The CDR3 runs to 15 residues. From germline, CDR1 is SGHNT and CDR2 YYREEE (reference sequence). V trimming: 3 bases; J trimming: 1 base; junction bases outside the gene matches: 3. CDR3 in DNA: TGTGCCAGCAGCTACGGACAGGGGGGCCAAGAGACCCAGTACTTC. It translates to CASSYGQGGQETQYF.

This clone was observed once. The V gene is TRBV5-4, the J gene TRBJ1-6, with 7 bases identical to TRBD1. Per the germline V gene, CDR1 is SGHNT and CDR2 is YYREEE (reference sequence). Trimming cost V 2 bases and J 5 bases; bases outside gene matches: 4. This CDR3 is built from 15 residues. CDR3 nucleotide sequence: TGTGCCAGCAGCTTCCGGGGACAGAATAATTCACCCCTCCACTTT. It translates to CASSFRGQNNSPLHF.

The CDR3 region is CAILQGGGTGELFF. In DNA form, the CDR3 reads TGTGCCATCTTACAGGGTGGGGGGACCGGGGAGCTGTTTTTT. The V call is TRBV6-5, the J call TRBJ2-2; D may be TRBD1 or TRBD2 (6 bases each). Germline V gives CDR1 MNHEY, CDR2 SVGAGI. Trimming took 10 bases from V and 5 from J, leaving 17 bases between them. The CDR3 runs to 14 residues.

The V and J genes are TRBV18 and TRBJ1-3; D is uncertain. There are 13 residues in the CDR3. The V and J ends lost 6 bases and 1 base respectively, with 7 bases between them. Per germline, CDR1 KGHSH and CDR2 LQKENI. The CDR3 DNA is TGTGCCAGCTCGACGGAATCTGGAAACACCATATATTTT. As protein: CASSTESGNTIYF.

The chain employs TRBV7-9 and TRBJ2-7; D possibly matches TRBD1 or TRBD2 (6 bases each). V gave up 1 base and J gave up 6 bases, with 13 bases separating them. The CDR3 is made up of 14 amino acids. From germline, CDR1 is SEHNR and CDR2 FQNEAQ (reference sequence). CDR3 loop: CASSLDLGGSEQYF. CDR3 bases: TGTGCCAGCAGCTTAGACCTCGGGGGCTCCGAGCAGTACTTC.

Only one count was recorded for this clone. V usage is TRBV19 and J usage is TRBJ1-5; 11 bases align to TRBD1. J was trimmed by 7 bases and V by 6 bases; bases with no gene match: 17. Germline V lookup: CDR1 LNHDA, CDR2 SQIVND (reference sequence). CDR3 length equals 18 residues. The chain's CDR3 is CASSYSLADRGREQPQHF. CDR3 DNA sequence: TGTGCCAGTAGCTACTCTCTGGCGGACAGGGGGCGAGAACAGCCCCAGCATTTT. Based on the CDR3 plus reference TRBV19 and TRBJ1-5, the full variable domain is DGGITQSPKYLFRKEGQNVTLSCEQNLNHDAMYWYRQDPGQGLRLIYYSQIVNDFQKGDIAEGYSVSREKKESFPLTVTSAQKNPTAFYLCASSYSLADRGREQPQHFGDGTRLSIL.

The rearrangement uses TRBV6-6 and TRBJ1-1; no clear D gene. V was pared by 5 bases and J by 4 bases, with 11 bases between. This CDR3 is built from 13 residues. CDR1 MNHNY and CDR2 SVGAGI come from the germline V gene (reference sequence). CDR3 residues: CASSPPGPTEAFF. CDR3 DNA sequence: TGTGCCAGCAGTCCCCCCGGCCCCACTGAAGCTTTCTTT.

The V call is TRBV4-2, the J call TRBJ1-1; TRBD1 matches 8 bases. Germline assignment: CDR1 LGHNA and CDR2 YNFKEQ. J lost 6 bases, V lost 5 bases, and 8 bases had no gene match. The CDR3 length is 14 residues. The chain's CDR3 is CASSTQGAEPEAFF. The CDR3 DNA follows: TGTGCCAGCAGCACCCAGGGGGCTGAGCCTGAAGCTTTCTTT.

CDR3 nucleotide sequence: TGCGCCAGCAGCCCCTCCTTGGGGCATGGGGCCAACGTCCTGACTTTC. Translated: CASSPSLGHGANVLTF. The genes are TRBV5-1 and TRBJ2-6; tentatively, D is TRBD1 (5 bases). The germline V and J ends were trimmed by 4 bases and 3 bases, with 14 bases remaining between them. Per the germline V gene, CDR1 is SGHRS and CDR2 is YFSETQ. CDR3 length: 16 residues. The variable domain in full, with the rest retrieved from reference TRBV5-1 and TRBJ2-6, is KAGVTQTPRYLIKTRGQQVTLSCSPISGHRSVSWYQQTPGQGLQFLFEYFSETQRNKGNFPGRFSGRQFSNSRSEMNVSTLELGDSALYLCASSPSLGHGANVLTFGAGSRLTVL.